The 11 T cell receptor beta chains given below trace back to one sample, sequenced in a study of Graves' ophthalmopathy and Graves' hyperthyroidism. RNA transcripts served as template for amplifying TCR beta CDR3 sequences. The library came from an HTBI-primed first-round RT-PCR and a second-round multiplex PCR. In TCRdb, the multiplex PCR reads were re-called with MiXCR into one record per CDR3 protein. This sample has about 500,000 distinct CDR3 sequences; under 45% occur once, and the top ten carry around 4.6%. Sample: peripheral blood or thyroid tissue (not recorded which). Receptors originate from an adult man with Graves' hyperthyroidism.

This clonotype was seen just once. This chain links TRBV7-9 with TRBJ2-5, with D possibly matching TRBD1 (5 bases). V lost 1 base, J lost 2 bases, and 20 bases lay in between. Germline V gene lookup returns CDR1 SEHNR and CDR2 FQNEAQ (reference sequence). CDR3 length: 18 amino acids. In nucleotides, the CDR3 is TGTGCCAGCAGCTTAGTGGTTCAGGGTTTAGGGCGGCAAGAGACCCAGTACTTC. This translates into CASSLVVQGLGRQETQYF.

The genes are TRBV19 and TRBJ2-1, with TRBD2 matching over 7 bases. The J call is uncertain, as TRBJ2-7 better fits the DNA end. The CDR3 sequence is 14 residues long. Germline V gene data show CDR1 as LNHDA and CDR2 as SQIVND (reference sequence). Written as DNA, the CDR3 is TGTGCCAGTAGAGGCAGCGGGATTAGAAATGAGCAGTACTTC. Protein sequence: CASRGSGIRNEQYF.

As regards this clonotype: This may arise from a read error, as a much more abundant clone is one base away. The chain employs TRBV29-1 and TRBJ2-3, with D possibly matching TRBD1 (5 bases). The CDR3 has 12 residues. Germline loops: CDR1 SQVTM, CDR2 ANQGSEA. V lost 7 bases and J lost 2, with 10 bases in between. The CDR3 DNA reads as TGCAGCGGTGGCAGGGCCACAGATACGCAGTATTTT. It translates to CSGGRATDTQYF.

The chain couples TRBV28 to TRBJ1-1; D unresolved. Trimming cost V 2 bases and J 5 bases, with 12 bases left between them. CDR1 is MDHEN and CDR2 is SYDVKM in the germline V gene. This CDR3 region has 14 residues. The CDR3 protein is CASSLKHYWTEAFF. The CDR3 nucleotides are TGTGCCAGCAGTTTAAAACACTACTGGACTGAAGCTTTCTTT.

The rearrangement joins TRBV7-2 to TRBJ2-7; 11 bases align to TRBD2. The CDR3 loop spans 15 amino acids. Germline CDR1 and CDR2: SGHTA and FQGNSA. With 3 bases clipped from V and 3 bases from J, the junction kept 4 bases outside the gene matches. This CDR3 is CASSFMTSGNYEQYF. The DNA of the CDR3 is TGTGCCAGCAGCTTCATGACTAGCGGGAACTACGAGCAGTACTTC. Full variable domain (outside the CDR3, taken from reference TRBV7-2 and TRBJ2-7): GAGVSQSPSNKVTEKGKDVELRCDPISGHTALYWYRQSLGQGLEFLIYFQGNSAPDKSGLPSDRFSAERTGGSVSTLTIQRTQQEDSAVYLCASSFMTSGNYEQYFGPGTRLTVT.

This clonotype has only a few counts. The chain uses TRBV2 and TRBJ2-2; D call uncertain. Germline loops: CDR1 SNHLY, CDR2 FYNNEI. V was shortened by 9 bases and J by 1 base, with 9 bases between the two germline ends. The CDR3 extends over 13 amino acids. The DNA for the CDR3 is TGTGCCAGGACGGGCGGGAACACCGGGGAGCTGTTTTTT. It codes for CARTGGNTGELFF.

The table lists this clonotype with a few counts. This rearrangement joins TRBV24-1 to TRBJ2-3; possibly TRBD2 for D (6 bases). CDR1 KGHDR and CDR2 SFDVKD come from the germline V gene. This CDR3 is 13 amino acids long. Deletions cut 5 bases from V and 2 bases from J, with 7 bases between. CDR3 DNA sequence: TGTGCCACCAGTGGACTAGACACAGATACGCAGTATTTT. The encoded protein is CATSGLDTDTQYF.

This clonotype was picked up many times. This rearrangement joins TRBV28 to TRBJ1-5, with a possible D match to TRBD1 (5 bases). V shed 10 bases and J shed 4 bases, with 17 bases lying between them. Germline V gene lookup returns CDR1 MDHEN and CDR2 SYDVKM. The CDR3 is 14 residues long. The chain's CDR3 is CAISGAGTNQPQHF. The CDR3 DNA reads TGTGCCATCTCTGGGGCAGGAACAAATCAGCCCCAGCATTTT.

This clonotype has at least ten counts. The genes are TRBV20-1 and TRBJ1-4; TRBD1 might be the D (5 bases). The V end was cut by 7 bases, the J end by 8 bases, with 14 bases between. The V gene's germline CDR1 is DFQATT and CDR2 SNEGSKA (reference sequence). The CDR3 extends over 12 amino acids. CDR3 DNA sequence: TGCAGTGTGAGCGGGGCTGGGGAAAAACTGTTTTTT. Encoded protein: CSVSGAGEKLFF.

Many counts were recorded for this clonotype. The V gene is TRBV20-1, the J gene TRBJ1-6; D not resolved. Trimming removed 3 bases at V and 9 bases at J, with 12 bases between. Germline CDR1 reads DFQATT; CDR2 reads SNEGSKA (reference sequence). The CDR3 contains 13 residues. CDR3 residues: CSARGLQSSPLHF. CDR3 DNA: TGCAGTGCTAGGGGGTTACAATCTTCACCCCTCCACTTT.

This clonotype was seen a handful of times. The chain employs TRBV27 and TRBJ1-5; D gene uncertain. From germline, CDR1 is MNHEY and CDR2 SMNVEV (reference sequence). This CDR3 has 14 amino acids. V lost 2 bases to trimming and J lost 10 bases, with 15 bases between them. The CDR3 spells CASSLGVQAGPQHF. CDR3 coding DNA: TGTGCCAGCAGTTTAGGTGTCCAGGCAGGCCCCCAGCATTTT.